This TCR beta chain was profiled in a study of OX40 agonist ivuxolimab in advanced cancers. Broader study findings: Specificity for antigen went undetermined in the expanded peripheral T cells.

The CDR3 sequence is 13 residues long. Trimming took off 7 bases at V and 0 bases at J, with 4 bases between the two ends. Germline V gene data show CDR1 as LNHDA and CDR2 as SQIVND (reference sequence). In regard to this clone: Antigen unknown.

Sequencing was performed with immunoSEQ multiplex PCR; in TCRdb, only in-frame clones are kept and a portion is missing. This table holds tens of thousands of clones, roughly 83% found once. The rearrangement joins TRBV19 to TRBJ2-6; D remains ambiguous. This receptor was identified in an adult with an advanced solid tumor such as melanoma, head and neck, liver or kidney cancer. This material consisted of CD4+ or CD8+ T cells sorted from blood, taken in a trial of the OX40 agonist ivuxolimab. The CDR3 sequence: CASTSSGANVLTF. In nucleotides, the CDR3 is TGTGCCAGTACAAGCTCTGGGGCCAACGTCCTGACTTTC.